This T cell receptor (beta chain) was obtained from a study of tumor T cells in aggressive B-cell lymphoma. The CDR3 runs to 15 residues. V lost 3 bases and J 0 bases, leaving 11 bases between the germline ends. Germline V lookup: CDR1 LGHNA, CDR2 YNFKEQ. This clone was counted only a few times. The same CDR3 is also encoded by other DNA sequences in this sample. TCRdb keeps only in-frame clones here, not all; method: immunoSEQ multiplex PCR. This sample has about 910 clones, with 65% to 85% found just once. Sample: tumor tissue. The chain uses TRBV4-2 and TRBJ1-1, with D possibly matching TRBD1 (6 bases). This receptor was obtained from an adult with diffuse large B cell lymphoma. Some clones in this sample may be carry-over from other donors' samples. In DNA, the CDR3 is TGTGCCAGCAGCCAGGTTGACAGGTTGAACACTGAAGCTTTCTTT. Encoded protein: CASSQVDRLNTEAFF.